The clone carrying this T cell receptor beta chain was picked up a small number of times. V was trimmed by 1 base and J by 5 bases, leaving 11 bases between them. Per the germline V gene, CDR1 is SGHNT and CDR2 is YYREEE (reference sequence). This CDR3 has 14 residues. TCRdb's copy holds only in-frame clones and misses some; the assay was immunoSEQ multiplex PCR. This table has 130,000 or so clones, around four fifths appearing once. This specimen belongs to a study of blood T cell repertoires in COVID-19. Across the whole study: From T cells, B-cell-depleted T cells, or PBMCs came the material, which was cDNA or gDNA.

This TCR derives from a human donor in a cohort sampled during active COVID-19. The chain couples TRBV5-4 to TRBJ2-3; perhaps TRBD1 as D (5 bases). The sample comprised peripheral blood. CDR3 loop: CASSLLSGKDTQYF. In DNA, the CDR3 is TGTGCCAGCAGCTTGTTGTCAGGGAAAGATACGCAGTATTTT.